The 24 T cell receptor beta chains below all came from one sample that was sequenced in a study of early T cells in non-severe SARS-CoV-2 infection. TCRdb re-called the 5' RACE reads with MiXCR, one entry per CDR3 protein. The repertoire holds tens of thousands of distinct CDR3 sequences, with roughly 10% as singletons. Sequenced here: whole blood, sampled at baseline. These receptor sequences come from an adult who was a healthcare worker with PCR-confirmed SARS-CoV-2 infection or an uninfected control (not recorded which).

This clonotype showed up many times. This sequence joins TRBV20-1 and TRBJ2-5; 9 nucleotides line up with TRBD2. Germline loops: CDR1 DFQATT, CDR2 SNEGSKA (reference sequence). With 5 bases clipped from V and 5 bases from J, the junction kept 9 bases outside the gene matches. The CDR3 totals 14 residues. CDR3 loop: CSAGAIAGEETQYF. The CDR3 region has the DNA TGCAGTGCTGGAGCGATAGCGGGAGAGGAGACCCAGTACTTC.

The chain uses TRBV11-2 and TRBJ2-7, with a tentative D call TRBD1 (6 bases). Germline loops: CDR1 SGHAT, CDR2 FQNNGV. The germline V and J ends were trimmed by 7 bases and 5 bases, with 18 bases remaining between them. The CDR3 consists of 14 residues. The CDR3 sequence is CASISGRGAHEQYF. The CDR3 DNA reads TGTGCCAGCATATCTGGCAGGGGAGCCCACGAGCAGTACTTC.

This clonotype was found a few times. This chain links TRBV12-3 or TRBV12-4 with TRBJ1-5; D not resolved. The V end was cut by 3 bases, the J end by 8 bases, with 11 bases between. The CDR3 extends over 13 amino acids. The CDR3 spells CASSFGGREPQHF. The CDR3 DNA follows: TGTGCCAGCAGTTTTGGAGGTAGGGAGCCCCAGCATTTT.

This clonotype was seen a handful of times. The CDR3 loop reads CSVGGRYYGYTF. CDR3 coding DNA: TGCAGCGTTGGTGGCCGGTACTATGGCTACACCTTC. The genes are TRBV29-1 and TRBJ1-2; D is unclear. This CDR3 is 12 amino acids long. V shed 4 bases and J shed 3 bases, with 9 bases lying between them. CDR1 is SQVTM and CDR2 is ANQGSEA in the germline V gene.

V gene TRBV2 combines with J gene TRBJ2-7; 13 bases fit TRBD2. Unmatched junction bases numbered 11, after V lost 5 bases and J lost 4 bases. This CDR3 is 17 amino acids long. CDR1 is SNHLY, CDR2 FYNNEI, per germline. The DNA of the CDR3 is TGTGCCAGCAGTACGAAAATACTAGCGGGAGGGGGATACGAGCAGTACTTC. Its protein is CASSTKILAGGGYEQYF.

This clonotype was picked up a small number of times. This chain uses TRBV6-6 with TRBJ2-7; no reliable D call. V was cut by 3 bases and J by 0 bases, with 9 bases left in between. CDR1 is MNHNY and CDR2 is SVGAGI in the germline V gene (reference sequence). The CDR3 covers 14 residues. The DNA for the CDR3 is TGTGCCAGCAGTTATGGCGAGGACTCCTACGAGCAGTACTTC. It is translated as CASSYGEDSYEQYF.

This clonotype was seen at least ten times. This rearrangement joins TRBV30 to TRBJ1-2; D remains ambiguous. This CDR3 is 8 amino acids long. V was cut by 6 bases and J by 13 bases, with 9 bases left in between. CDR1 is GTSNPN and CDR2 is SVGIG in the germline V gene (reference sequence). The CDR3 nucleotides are TGTGCCTGTGGGGAAAGCACCTTC. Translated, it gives CACGESTF.

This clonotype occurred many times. The CDR3 DNA reads as TGTGCCGGCACAGATACTAGCGGGAGTTCCCCCTACAATGAGCAGTTCTTC. Amino acids: CAGTDTSGSSPYNEQFF. This chain connects TRBV21-1 to TRBJ2-1; the D segment call TRBD2 is taken from the table without a DNA check. TRBV21-1 counts as a pseudogene. CDR3 size: 17 residues.

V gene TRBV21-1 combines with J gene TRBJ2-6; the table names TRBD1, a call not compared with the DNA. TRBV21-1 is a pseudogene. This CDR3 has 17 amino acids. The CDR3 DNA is TGTGCCAGCAGCCCCGGGGGAAGGATCTCTGGGGCCAACGTCCTGACTTTC. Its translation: CASSPGGRISGANVLTF.

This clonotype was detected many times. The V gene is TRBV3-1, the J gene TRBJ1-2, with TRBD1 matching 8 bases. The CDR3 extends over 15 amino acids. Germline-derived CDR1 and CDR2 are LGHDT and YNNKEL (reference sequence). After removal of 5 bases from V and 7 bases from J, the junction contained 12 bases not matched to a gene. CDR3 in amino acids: CASSSTRTGISGYTF. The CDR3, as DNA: TGTGCCAGCAGCTCAACTAGGACAGGGATCTCTGGCTACACCTTC.

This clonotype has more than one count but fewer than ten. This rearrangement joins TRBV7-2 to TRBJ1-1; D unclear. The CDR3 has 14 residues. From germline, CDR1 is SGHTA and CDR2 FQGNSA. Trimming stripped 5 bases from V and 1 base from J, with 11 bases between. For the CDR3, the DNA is TGTGCCAGCAGCCTCCCCCTGGGGAACACTGAAGCTTTCTTT. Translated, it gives CASSLPLGNTEAFF. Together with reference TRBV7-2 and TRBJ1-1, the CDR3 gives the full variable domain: GAGVSQSPSNKVTEKGKDVELRCDPISGHTALYWYRQSLGQGLEFLIYFQGNSAPDKSGLPSDRFSAERTGGSVSTLTIQRTQQEDSAVYLCASSLPLGNTEAFFGQGTRLTVV.

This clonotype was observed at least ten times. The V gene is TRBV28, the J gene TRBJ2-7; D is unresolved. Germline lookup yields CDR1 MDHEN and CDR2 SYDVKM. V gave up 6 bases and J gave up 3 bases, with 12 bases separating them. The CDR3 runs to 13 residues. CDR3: CASRLLPNYEQYF. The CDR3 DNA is TGTGCCAGCAGACTCCTCCCCAACTACGAGCAGTACTTC.

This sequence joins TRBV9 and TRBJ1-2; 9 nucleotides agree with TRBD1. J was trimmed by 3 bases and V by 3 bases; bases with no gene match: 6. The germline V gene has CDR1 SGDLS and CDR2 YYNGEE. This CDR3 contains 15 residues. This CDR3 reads CASSAGDRVDYGYTF. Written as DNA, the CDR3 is TGTGCCAGCAGCGCGGGGGACAGGGTTGACTATGGCTACACCTTC.

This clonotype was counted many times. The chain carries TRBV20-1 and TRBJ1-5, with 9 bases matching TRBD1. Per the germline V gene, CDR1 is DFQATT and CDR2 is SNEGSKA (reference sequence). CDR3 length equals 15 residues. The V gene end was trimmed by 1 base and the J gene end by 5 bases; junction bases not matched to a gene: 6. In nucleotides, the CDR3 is TGCAGTGCTAGAGGGGGGACAGGGAGGGATCAGCCCCAGCATTTT. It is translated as CSARGGTGRDQPQHF.

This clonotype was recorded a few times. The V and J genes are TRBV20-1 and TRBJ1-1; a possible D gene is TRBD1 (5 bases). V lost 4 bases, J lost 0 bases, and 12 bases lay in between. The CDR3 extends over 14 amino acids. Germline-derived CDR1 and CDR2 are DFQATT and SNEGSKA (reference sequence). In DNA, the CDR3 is TGCAGTGCTAAGACTGGGGCGATGAACACTGAAGCTTTCTTT. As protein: CSAKTGAMNTEAFF.

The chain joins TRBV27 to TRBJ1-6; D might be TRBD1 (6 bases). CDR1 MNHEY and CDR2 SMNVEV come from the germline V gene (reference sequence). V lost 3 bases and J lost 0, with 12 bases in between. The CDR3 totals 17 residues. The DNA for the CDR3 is TGTGCCAGCAGTTTGTCCAGGGGAAGCTCCTATAATTCACCCCTCCACTTT. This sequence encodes CASSLSRGSSYNSPLHF.

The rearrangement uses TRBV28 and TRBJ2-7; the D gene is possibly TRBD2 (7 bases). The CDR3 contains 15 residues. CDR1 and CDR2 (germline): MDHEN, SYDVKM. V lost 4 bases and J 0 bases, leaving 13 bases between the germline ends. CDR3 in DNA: TGTGCCAGCAGTTCACAGGCGGGGGCCTCCTACGAGCAGTACTTC. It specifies CASSSQAGASYEQYF.

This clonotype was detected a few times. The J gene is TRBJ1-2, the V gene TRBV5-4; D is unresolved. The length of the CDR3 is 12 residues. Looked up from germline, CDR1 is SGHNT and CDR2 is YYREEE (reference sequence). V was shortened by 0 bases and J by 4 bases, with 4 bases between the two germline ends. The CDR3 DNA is TGTGCCAGCAGCTTGGATGGCTATGGCTACACCTTC. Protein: CASSLDGYGYTF.

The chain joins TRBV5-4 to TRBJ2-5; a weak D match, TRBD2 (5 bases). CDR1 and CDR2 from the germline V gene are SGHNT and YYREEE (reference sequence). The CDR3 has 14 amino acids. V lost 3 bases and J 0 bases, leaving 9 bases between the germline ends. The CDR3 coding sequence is TGTGCCAGCAGCTCCGGGGTAGACCAAGAGACCCAGTACTTC. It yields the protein CASSSGVDQETQYF.

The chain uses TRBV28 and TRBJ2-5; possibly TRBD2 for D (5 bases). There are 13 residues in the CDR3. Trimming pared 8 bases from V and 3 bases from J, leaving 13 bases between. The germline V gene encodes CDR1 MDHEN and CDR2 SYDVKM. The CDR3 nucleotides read TGTGCCAGCGGCCTCAACGGGAAAGAGACCCAGTACTTC. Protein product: CASGLNGKETQYF.

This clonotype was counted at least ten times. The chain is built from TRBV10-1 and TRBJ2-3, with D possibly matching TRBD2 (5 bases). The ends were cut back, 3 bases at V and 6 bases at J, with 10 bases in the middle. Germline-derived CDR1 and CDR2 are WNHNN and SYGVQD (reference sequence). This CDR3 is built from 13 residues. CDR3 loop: CASSDVTTDTQYF. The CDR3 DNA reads TGCGCCAGCAGTGATGTGACTACGGATACGCAGTATTTT.

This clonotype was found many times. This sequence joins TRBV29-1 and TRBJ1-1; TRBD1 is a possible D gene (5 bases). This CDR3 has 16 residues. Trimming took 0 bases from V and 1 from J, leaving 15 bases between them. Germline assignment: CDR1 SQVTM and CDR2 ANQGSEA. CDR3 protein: CSVEDRATTGNTEAFF. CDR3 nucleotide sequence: TGCAGCGTTGAAGATCGGGCGACCACAGGGAACACTGAAGCTTTCTTT.

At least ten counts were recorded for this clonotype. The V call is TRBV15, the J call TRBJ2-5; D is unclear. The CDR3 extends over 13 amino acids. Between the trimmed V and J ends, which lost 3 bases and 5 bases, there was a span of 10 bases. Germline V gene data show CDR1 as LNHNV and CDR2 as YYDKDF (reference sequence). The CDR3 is CATSSRSAETQYF. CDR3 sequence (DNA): TGTGCCACCAGCAGTCGGAGCGCCGAGACCCAGTACTTC.

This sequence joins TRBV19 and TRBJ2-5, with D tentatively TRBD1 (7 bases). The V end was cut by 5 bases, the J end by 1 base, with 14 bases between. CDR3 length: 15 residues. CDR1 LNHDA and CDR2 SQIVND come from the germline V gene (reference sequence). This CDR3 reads CASSPGGRTQETQYF. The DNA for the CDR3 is TGTGCCAGTAGTCCAGGGGGGAGGACCCAAGAGACCCAGTACTTC.